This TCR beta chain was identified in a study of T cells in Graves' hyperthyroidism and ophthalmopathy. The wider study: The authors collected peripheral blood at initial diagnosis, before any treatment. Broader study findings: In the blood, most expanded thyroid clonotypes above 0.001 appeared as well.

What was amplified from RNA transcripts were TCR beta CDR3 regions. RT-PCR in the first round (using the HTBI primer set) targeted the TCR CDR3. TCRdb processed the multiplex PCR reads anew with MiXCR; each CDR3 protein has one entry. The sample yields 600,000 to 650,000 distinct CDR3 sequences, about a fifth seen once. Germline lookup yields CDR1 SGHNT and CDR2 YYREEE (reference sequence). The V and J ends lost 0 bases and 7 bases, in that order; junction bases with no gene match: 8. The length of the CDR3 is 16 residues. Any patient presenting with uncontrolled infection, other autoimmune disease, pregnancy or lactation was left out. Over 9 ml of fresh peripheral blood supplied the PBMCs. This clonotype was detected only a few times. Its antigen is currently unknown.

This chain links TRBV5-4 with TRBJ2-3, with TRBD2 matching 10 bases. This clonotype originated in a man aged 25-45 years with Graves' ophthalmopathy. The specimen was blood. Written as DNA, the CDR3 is TGTGCCAGCAGCTTGGCTCGTGCTAGCGGGAGATATACGCAGTATTTT. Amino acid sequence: CASSLARASGRYTQYF. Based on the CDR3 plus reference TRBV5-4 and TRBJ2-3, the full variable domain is ETGVTQSPTHLIKTRGQQVTLRCSSQSGHNTVSWYQQALGQGPQFIFQYYREEENGRGNFPPRFSGLQFPNYSSELNVNALELDDSALYLCASSLARASGRYTQYFGPGTRLTVL.